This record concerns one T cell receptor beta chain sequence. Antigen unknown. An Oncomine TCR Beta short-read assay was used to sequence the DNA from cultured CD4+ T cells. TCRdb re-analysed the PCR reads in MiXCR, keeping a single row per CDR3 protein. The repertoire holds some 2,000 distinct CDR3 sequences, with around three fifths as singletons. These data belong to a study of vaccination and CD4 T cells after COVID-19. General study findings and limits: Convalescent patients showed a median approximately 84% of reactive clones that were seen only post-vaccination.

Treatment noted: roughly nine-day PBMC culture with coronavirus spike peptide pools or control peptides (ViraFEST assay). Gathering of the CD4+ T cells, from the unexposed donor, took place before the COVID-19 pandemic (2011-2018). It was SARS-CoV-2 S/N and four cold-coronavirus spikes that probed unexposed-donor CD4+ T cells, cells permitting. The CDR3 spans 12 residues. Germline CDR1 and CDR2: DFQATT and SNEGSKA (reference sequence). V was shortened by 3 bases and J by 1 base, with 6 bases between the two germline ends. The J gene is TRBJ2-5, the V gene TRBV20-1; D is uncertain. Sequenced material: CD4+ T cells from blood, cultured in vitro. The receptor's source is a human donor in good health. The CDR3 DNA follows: TGCAGTGCTAGGTTCCGCCAAGAGACCCAGTACTTC. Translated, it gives CSARFRQETQYF.